This T cell receptor beta chain was identified in a study of T cell repertoires in cytomegalovirus infection. Trimming took 8 bases from V and 3 from J; bases not matched to a gene: 6. CDR1 is MNHNY, CDR2 SVGAGI, per germline (reference sequence). The CDR3 has 15 amino acids. This clonotype showed up many times. One entry per CDR3 protein results from TCRdb running MiXCR on the reads. Of almost 300,000 distinct CDR3 sequences listed, around 9.1% are singletons. Sequencing was carried out using PBMCs. V is TRBV6-6 and J is TRBJ2-1, with TRBD2 matching over 11 bases. The sequence was obtained from a human donor in good health (CMV status not recorded). Some clones in this sample may be carry-over from other donors' samples. Here the CDR3 reads CASLGGLAVYNEQFF. The CDR3 DNA follows: TGTGCCAGCTTGGGGGGACTAGCGGTCTACAATGAGCAGTTCTTC.